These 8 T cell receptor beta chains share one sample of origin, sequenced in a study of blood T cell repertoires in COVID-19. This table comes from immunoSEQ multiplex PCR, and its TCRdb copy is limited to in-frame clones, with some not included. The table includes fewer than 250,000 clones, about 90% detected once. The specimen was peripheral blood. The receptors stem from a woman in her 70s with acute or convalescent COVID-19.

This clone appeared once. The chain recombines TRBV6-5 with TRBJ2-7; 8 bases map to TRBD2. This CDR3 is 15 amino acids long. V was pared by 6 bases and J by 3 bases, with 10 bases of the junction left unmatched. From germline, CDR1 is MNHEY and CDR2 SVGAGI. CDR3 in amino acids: CASSSLAESDYEQYF. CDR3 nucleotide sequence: TGTGCCAGCAGCTCACTAGCGGAGTCAGACTACGAGCAGTACTTC.

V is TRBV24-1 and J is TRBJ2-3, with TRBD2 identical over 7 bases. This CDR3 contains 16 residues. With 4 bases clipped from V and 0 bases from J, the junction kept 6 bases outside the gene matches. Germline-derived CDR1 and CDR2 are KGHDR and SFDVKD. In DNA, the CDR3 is TGTGCCACCAGTGACAATCTAGCGGATAGCACAGATACGCAGTATTTT. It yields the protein CATSDNLADSTDTQYF.

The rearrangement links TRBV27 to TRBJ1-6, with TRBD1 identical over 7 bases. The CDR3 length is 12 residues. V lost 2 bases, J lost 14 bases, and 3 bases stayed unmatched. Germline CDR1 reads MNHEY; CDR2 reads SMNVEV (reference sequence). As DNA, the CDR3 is TGTGCCAGCAGTTTACAGACAGGGACCCTCCACTTT. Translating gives CASSLQTGTLHF.

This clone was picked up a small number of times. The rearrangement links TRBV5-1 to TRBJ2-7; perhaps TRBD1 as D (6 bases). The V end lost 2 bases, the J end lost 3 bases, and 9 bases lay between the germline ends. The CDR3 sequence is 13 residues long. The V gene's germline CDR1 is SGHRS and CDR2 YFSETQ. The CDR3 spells CASSFTGNYEQYF. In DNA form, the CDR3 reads TGCGCCAGCAGCTTTACAGGGAACTACGAGCAGTACTTC.

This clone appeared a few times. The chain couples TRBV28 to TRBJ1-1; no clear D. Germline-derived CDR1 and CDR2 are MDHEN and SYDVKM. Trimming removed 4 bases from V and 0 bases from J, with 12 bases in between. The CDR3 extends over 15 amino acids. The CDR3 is CASSSHGLMNTEAFF. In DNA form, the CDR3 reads TGTGCCAGCAGTTCCCATGGACTCATGAACACTGAAGCTTTCTTT.

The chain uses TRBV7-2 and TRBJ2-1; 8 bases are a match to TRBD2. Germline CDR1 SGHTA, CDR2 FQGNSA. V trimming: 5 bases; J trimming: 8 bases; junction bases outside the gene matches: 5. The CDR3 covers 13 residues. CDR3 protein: CASSGRGGHEQFF. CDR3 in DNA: TGTGCCAGCAGCGGTCGGGGGGGGCATGAGCAGTTCTTC.

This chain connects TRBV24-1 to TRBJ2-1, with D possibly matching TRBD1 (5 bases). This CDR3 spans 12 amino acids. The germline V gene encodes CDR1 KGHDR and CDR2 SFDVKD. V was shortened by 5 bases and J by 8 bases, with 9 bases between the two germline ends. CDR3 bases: TGTGCCACCAGTGCTACAGGCTATGAGCAGTTCTTC. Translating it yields CATSATGYEQFF.

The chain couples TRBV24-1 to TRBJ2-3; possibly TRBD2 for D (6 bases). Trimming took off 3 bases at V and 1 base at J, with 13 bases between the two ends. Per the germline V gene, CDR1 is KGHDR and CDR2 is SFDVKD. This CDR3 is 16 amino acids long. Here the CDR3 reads CATSDPGREGTDTQYF. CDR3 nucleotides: TGTGCCACCAGTGATCCCGGTAGGGAGGGCACAGATACGCAGTATTTT.